This T cell receptor (beta chain) derives from a study of cytomegalovirus exposure and HLA in healthy donors. Study in general: In terms of ancestry, the Caucasian-associated cluster contained 81% of the roughly 400 genotyped donors. Study observations and caveats: Later, an analysis showed that TCR beta chains associated with HLA were more clonally expanded than others that were equally common.

PCR employed 60 Vbeta and 13 Jbeta primers. The assay was immunoSEQ multiplex PCR, and TCRdb's table has in-frame clones only and misses some. Of about 260,000 clones in the sample, around 65% were seen once. About this clone itself: Its antigen remains unidentified.

Trimming took 5 bases from V and 1 from J; bases not matched to a gene: 8. Germline V gives CDR1 MNHEY, CDR2 SMNVEV (reference sequence). The CDR3 totals 15 residues. Sequences were obtained from PBMCs. The sequence was obtained from a female donor in good health and CMV-seronegative. The V call is TRBV27, the J call TRBJ2-7, with 7 bases lining up with TRBD1. DNA for the CDR3: TGTGCCAGCAGTCATGGGACAGCGTTATCCTACGAGCAGTACTTC. Amino acids: CASSHGTALSYEQYF.